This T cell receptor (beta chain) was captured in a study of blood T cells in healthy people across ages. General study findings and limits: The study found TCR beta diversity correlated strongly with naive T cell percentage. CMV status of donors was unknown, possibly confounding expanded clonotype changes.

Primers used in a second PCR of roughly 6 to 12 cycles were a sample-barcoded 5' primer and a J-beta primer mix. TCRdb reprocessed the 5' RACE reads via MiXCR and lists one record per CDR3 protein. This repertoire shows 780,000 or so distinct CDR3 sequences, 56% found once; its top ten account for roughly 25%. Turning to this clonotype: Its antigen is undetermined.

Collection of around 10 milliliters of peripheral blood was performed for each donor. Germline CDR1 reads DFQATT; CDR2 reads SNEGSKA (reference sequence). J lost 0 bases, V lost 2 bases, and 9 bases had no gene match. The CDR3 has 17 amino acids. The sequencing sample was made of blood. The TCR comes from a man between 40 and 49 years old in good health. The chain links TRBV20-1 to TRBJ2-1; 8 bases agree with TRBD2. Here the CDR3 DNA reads TGCAGTGCTAGAAGGCGGGCTAGCGGGTCCTCCTACAATGAGCAGTTCTTC. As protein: CSARRRASGSSYNEQFF.